Listed below are T cell receptor beta chains from one sample, sequenced in a study of shared clonotypes between healthy human individuals. Clones were read by immunoSEQ multiplex PCR, and TCRdb kept only the in-frame ones, dropping some. This table holds a few million clones, under 95% found once. Material: naive CD4+ T cells from PBMCs. The receptors were sampled from a man aged 18 to 35 in good health. Some clones in this sample may be carry-over from other donors' samples. Each CDR3 is given with its conserved first and last residue. A D gene is named only where the DNA matches it firmly. Clone size is given for some rows only: seen once, a few or many times, or a class if the clone is expanded.

>TRBJ2-7|NA|NA|TRBV5-1
CASSLVGPYEQYF
TGCGCCAGCAGCTTGGTGGGGCCCTACGAGCAGTACTTC
>TRBJ2-7|TRBD1|once|TRBV9
CASSYSRQGPEYF
TGTGCCAGCAGCTACTCGCGACAGGGCCCGGAGTACTTC
>TRBJ1-1|NA|NA|TRBV30
CAWSNPLRASGETEAFF
TGTGCCTGGAGTAACCCTCTTAGGGCCTCCGGGGAGACTGAAGCTTTCTTT
>TRBJ2-2|TRBD1|NA|TRBV5-1
CASSRQGNTGELFF
TGCGCCAGCAGCCGACAGGGCAACACCGGGGAGCTGTTTTTT
>TRBJ2-1|TRBD1|once|TRBV28
CASSSAGTGDEQFF
TGTGCCAGCAGTTCCGCCGGGACAGGTGATGAGCAGTTCTTC
>TRBJ2-5|TRBD2|NA|TRBV7-6
CASSLGLAGGEETQYF
TGTGCCAGCAGCTTAGGACTAGCGGGAGGTGAAGAGACCCAGTACTTC
>TRBJ1-5|TRBD1|NA|TRBV19
CASSRQGLSNQPQHF
TGTGCCAGTAGCCGACAGGGTTTGAGCAATCAGCCCCAGCATTTT
>TRBJ2-3|TRBD1|once|TRBV19
CASSTGQGGRRDTQYF
TGTGCCAGTAGTACCGGACAGGGGGGAAGACGAGATACGCAGTATTTT
>TRBJ1-5|NA|NA|TRBV28
CATIQRGAQHF
TGTGCCACTATTCAACGCGGGGCCCAGCATTTT
>TRBJ1-4|NA|NA|TRBV15
CATSRGGVAGLFF
TGTGCCACCAGCAGAGGGGGGGTAGCGGGACTGTTTTTT
>TRBJ1-5|NA|NA|TRBV30
CAWGERSQPQHF
TGTGCCTGGGGAGAGCGGAGTCAGCCCCAGCATTTT